Sequencing of this T cell receptor beta chain was carried out in a study of T cell repertoires in cytomegalovirus infection. Germline V lookup: CDR1 SNHLY, CDR2 FYNNEI. The CDR3 length is 16 residues. The V segment lost 0 bases and the J segment 9 bases; nucleotides outside the gene matches: 3. General observations from the study: The ex vivo response was dominated by HLA-C-restricted CMV-specific TCR beta clonotypes.

TCRdb passed the reads through MiXCR, listing each CDR3 protein once. The profile shows under 300,000 distinct CDR3 sequences, approximately 15% of them singletons. Note on this clonotype: Its cognate antigen is unknown.

The sequencing sample was made of CD8+ T cells from PBMCs. This chain links TRBV2 with TRBJ1-6; 12 bases are shared with TRBD1. This clonotype was obtained from a human donor in good health (CMV status not recorded). Some clones in this sample may be carry-over from other donors' samples. As DNA, the CDR3 is TGTGCCAGCAGTGAAGCGGGACAGGGGGCTGGTTCACCCCTCCACTTT. It specifies CASSEAGQGAGSPLHF.